These 30 T cell receptor beta chains were all obtained from the same sample, sequenced in a study of blood T cells in healthy people across ages. Then a second PCR, running roughly 7 to 12 cycles, was carried out with a sample-barcoded 5' primer and a J-beta primer mix. Using its own MiXCR run on the 5' RACE reads, TCRdb lists one record per CDR3 protein. The sample shows 750,000 or so distinct CDR3 sequences, more than 20% of them seen only once. This sample was also put to use in a study of T cells of mothers and their children.

The sample was blood. Receptor source: a boy younger than 18 in good health.

Only a few counts were recorded for this clonotype. The chain joins TRBV4-3 to TRBJ2-3; a possible D gene is TRBD2 (6 bases). The CDR3 totals 15 residues. Looked up from germline, CDR1 is LGHNA and CDR2 is YSLEER. The V end was cut by 1 base, the J end by 5 bases, with 13 bases between. CDR3 sequence reads: CASSQAPGGEDTQYF. CDR3 in DNA: TGCGCCAGCAGCCAAGCTCCGGGCGGGGAAGATACGCAGTATTTT.

This chain links TRBV9 with TRBJ2-7; 7 bases fit TRBD2. The CDR3 consists of 15 residues. Trimming removed 0 bases from V and 7 bases from J; junction bases left unmatched: 10. From germline, CDR1 is SGDLS and CDR2 YYNGEE. The CDR3 DNA reads as TGTGCCAGCAGCGTAGTGGCTAGCGGAGCCGAGGAGCAGTACTTC. Its translation is CASSVVASGAEEQYF. The full variable domain, its missing parts supplied by reference TRBV9 and TRBJ2-7, is DSGVTQTPKHLITATGQRVTLRCSPRSGDLSVYWYQQSLDQGLQFLIQYYNGEERAKGNILERFSAQQFPDLHSELNLSSLELGDSALYFCASSVVASGAEEQYFGPGTRLTVT.

This chain links TRBV6-5 with TRBJ1-1, with D unclear. Germline V gene data show CDR1 as MNHEY and CDR2 as SVGAGI. The CDR3 totals 13 residues. V lost 1 base to trimming and J lost 4 bases, with 7 bases between them. CDR3 loop: CASSYYRGTEAFF. The CDR3 DNA reads as TGTGCCAGCAGTTACTATCGGGGCACTGAAGCTTTCTTT.

This clonotype was seen a few times. The genes are TRBV29-1 and TRBJ2-1; TRBD2 might be the D (5 bases). The CDR3 extends over 13 amino acids. Germline V gene data show CDR1 as SQVTM and CDR2 as ANQGSEA. V was clipped by 8 bases and J by 8 bases, with 19 bases between them. For the CDR3, the DNA is TGCAGCTCCAGGCTAGCCGAACGGGATGAGCAGTTCTTC. This codes for CSSRLAERDEQFF.

This clonotype was seen a handful of times. The genes are TRBV4-2 and TRBJ1-3; the D gene is possibly TRBD1 (6 bases). Germline V CDR1 and CDR2: LGHNA, YNFKEQ. The CDR3 is made up of 14 amino acids. Trimming pared 3 bases from V and 0 bases from J, leaving 6 bases between. In nucleotides, the CDR3 is TGTGCCAGCAGCCAGACAGGCTCTGGAAACACCATATATTTT. Amino acid sequence: CASSQTGSGNTIYF.

The chain is built from TRBV4-3 and TRBJ1-3, with D perhaps matching TRBD1 (5 bases). V shed 3 bases and J shed 1 base, with 13 bases lying between them. In germline, CDR1 is LGHNA, CDR2 YSLEER. This CDR3 has 16 residues. CDR3 region: CASSHSPGTSGNTIYF. The DNA for the CDR3 is TGCGCCAGCAGCCACTCCCCGGGGACTTCTGGAAACACCATATATTTT.

This chain joins TRBV4-3 and TRBJ2-3; TRBD2 might be the D (5 bases). CDR3 length: 16 residues. V was trimmed by 1 base and J by 0 bases, leaving 11 bases between them. Germline CDR1 and CDR2: LGHNA and YSLEER. This chain's CDR3 is CASSQGRDYSTDTQYF. The CDR3 coding sequence is TGCGCCAGCAGCCAAGGACGAGACTACAGCACAGATACGCAGTATTTT.

The J gene is TRBJ2-5, the V gene TRBV10-3; TRBD1 might be the D (6 bases). Looked up from germline, CDR1 is ENHRY and CDR2 is SYGVKD. This CDR3 contains 19 residues. Between the trimmed V and J ends, which lost 10 bases and 2 bases, there was a span of 32 bases. Here the CDR3 reads CARGRPQLLSGFYQETQYF. The CDR3 DNA is TGTGCCAGGGGGCGGCCTCAACTTTTATCCGGATTTTATCAAGAGACCCAGTACTTC.

This clonotype has more than one count but fewer than ten. This chain joins TRBV5-1 and TRBJ2-1; 8 bases match TRBD2. Germline V gene sequence: CDR1 SGHRS, CDR2 YFSETQ. V lost 2 bases and J lost 2; bases outside the gene matches: 3. There are 15 residues in the CDR3. The CDR3 reads CASSLRGGTYNEQFF. Written as DNA, the CDR3 is TGCGCCAGCAGCTTACGGGGGGGCACCTACAATGAGCAGTTCTTC.

This clonotype has a handful of counts. The chain links TRBV12-3 or TRBV12-4 to TRBJ2-2; 9 bases agree with TRBD2. This CDR3 is 15 amino acids long. The trim removed 4 bases at V and 7 bases at J, leaving 7 bases unmatched. The CDR3 DNA reads TGTGCCAGCAGTTCCCCTAGCGGGACGGTCGGGGAGCTGTTTTTT. Protein product: CASSSPSGTVGELFF.

The chain recombines TRBV9 with TRBJ1-3; the match to TRBD1 covers 8 bases. The CDR3 is 15 residues long. Looked up from germline, CDR1 is SGDLS and CDR2 is YYNGEE. The junction had 5 bases not matched to a gene; V was cut back by 2 bases and J by 4 bases. The CDR3 DNA sequence: TGTGCCAGCAGCGTTAGCCAGGGGGCAGGAAACACCATATATTTT. It specifies CASSVSQGAGNTIYF.

This clonotype was observed a few times. The genes are TRBV20-1 and TRBJ2-5, with 7 bases lining up with TRBD1. The V gene end was trimmed by 1 base and the J gene end by 1 base; junction bases not matched to a gene: 15. The CDR3 totals 18 residues. Germline V gene sequence: CDR1 DFQATT, CDR2 SNEGSKA (reference sequence). For the CDR3, the DNA is TGCAGTGCTAGAGGTGTCAAGGACAGGACGTCAATCCAAGAGACCCAGTACTTC. Translated, it gives CSARGVKDRTSIQETQYF.

In this sample, this clonotype turned up a few times. This chain joins TRBV3-1 and TRBJ1-5; 8 nucleotides line up with TRBD1. Trimming cost V 5 bases and J 5 bases; bases outside gene matches: 5. Germline CDR1 is LGHDT and CDR2 is YNNKEL (reference sequence). The CDR3 length is 14 residues. CDR3 bases: TGTGCCAGCAGCAATGGACAGGGCTATCAGCCCCAGCATTTT. This encodes CASSNGQGYQPQHF.

This chain joins TRBV12-3 or TRBV12-4 and TRBJ2-3; D is uncertain. The V gene lost 6 bases and the J gene lost 13 bases, with 14 bases spanning the gap. The CDR3 sequence is 11 residues long. The CDR3 nucleotides read TGTGCCAGCAGCCTCGGACCGATGGAGTATTTT. This codes for CASSLGPMEYF.

This clonotype has a handful of counts. In DNA, the CDR3 is TGTGCCAGCAGCCAAGTGTATCCCGGGGAGCTGTTTTTT. As protein: CASSQVYPGELFF. This chain joins TRBV14 and TRBJ2-2; D uncertain. The CDR3 runs 13 residues. Trimming took off 1 base at V and 6 bases at J, with 6 bases between the two ends. CDR1 and CDR2 from the germline V gene are SGHDN and FVKESK. The full variable domain, in which reference TRBV14 and TRBJ2-2 provide the parts outside the CDR3, is EAGVTQFPSHSVIEKGQTVTLRCDPISGHDNLYWYRRVMGKEIKFLLHFVKESKQDESGMPNNRFLAERTGGTYSTLKVQPAELEDSGVYFCASSQVYPGELFFGEGSRLTVL.

This clonotype was detected a few times. This chain links TRBV7-2 with TRBJ1-2; D gene ambiguous. From germline, CDR1 is SGHTA and CDR2 FQGNSA. This CDR3 has 14 residues. V was cut by 1 base and J by 4 bases, with 10 bases left in between. The DNA for the CDR3 is TGTGCCAGCAGCTTAGGCCGTGGTTCCTATGGCTACACCTTC. Protein product: CASSLGRGSYGYTF.

This clonotype occurred a few times. The V call is TRBV12-5, the J call TRBJ2-5; D unclear. CDR1 LGHNT and CDR2 FRNRAP come from the germline V gene. The CDR3 length is 13 residues. Trimming left V 2 bases short and J 6 bases short, with 10 bases between. The CDR3 DNA is TGTGCTAGTGGTTTGACCCCCTTCCAGACCCAGTACTTC. It translates to CASGLTPFQTQYF.

A note on this clonotype: Because it lacks the conserved phenylalanine or tryptophan at the end, this CDR3 is likely a read error. V is TRBV7-6 and J is TRBJ1-4; 7 nucleotides agree with TRBD1. Unmatched junction bases numbered 2, after V lost 5 bases and J lost 2 bases. This CDR3 has 14 residues. CDR1 SGHVS and CDR2 FNYEAQ come from the germline V gene. The CDR3 protein is CASSEDRTNEKLFL. The CDR3 DNA reads as TGTGCCAGCAGCGAGGACAGGACTAATGAAAAACTGTTTCTT.

The rearrangement joins TRBV29-1 to TRBJ2-7, with D perhaps TRBD2 (5 bases). V was shortened by 7 bases and J by 7 bases, with 17 bases between the two germline ends. The CDR3 contains 12 residues. Germline values: CDR1 SQVTM, CDR2 ANQGSEA. In DNA form, the CDR3 reads TGCAGCGCTGAGGATCACTCGGGGGAGCAGTACTTC. It is translated as CSAEDHSGEQYF.

There are many counts of this clonotype. The V gene is TRBV4-3, the J gene TRBJ2-1; D may correspond to TRBD1 or TRBD2 (6 bases each). V lost 0 bases, J lost 8 bases, and 17 bases lay in between. CDR1 LGHNA and CDR2 YSLEER come from the germline V gene. The length of the CDR3 is 16 residues. The CDR3 bases are TGCGCCAGCAGCCAAGATGGTGTGGGGGGCACGGATGAGCAGTTCTTC. Protein: CASSQDGVGGTDEQFF.

The gene calls are TRBV20-1 and TRBJ2-5, with TRBD2 identical over 7 bases. The DNA end is more similar to TRBJ2-1, so the J call may be wrong. The CDR3 loop spans 13 amino acids. Per the germline V gene, CDR1 is DFQATT and CDR2 is SNEGSKA (reference sequence). The CDR3 is CSVFGGTYNEQFF. CDR3 bases: TGCAGTGTATTCGGGGGGACCTACAATGAGCAGTTCTTC.

The rearrangement links TRBV6-2 or TRBV6-3 to TRBJ1-3; D unresolved. There are 16 residues in the CDR3. CDR1 MNHEY and CDR2 SVGEGT come from the germline V gene. Trimming removed 4 bases at V and 2 bases at J, with 15 bases between. CDR3 amino acids: CASSSGGRKAGNTIYF. The CDR3 DNA reads as TGTGCCAGCAGTTCCGGAGGTCGAAAGGCTGGAAACACCATATATTTT.

This clonotype has a handful of counts. V is TRBV4-3 and J is TRBJ2-2, with D perhaps matching TRBD2 (6 bases). V lost 5 bases, J lost 2 bases, and 12 bases lay in between. CDR1 and CDR2 from the germline V gene are LGHNA and YSLEER. This CDR3 comprises 15 residues. CDR3 region: CASSAGTRNTGELFF. The CDR3 nucleotides read TGCGCCAGCAGCGCCGGGACTCGAAACACCGGGGAGCTGTTTTTT.

V gene TRBV20-1 combines with J gene TRBJ2-2; D remains unclear. Germline loops: CDR1 DFQATT, CDR2 SNEGSKA (reference sequence). V lost 0 bases and J lost 4, with 12 bases in between. The CDR3 covers 15 residues. CDR3 DNA: TGCAGTGCTAGAGATCTGAAGCTTGTCACCGGGGAGCTGTTTTTT. Protein sequence: CSARDLKLVTGELFF.

This clonotype was recorded a few times. This rearrangement joins TRBV27 to TRBJ2-1, with 15 bases identical to TRBD2. The CDR3 covers 19 residues. Germline V lookup: CDR1 MNHEY, CDR2 SMNVEV (reference sequence). The junction had 14 bases not matched to a gene; V was cut back by 5 bases and J by 6 bases. DNA for the CDR3: TGTGCCAGCAGTAACCTGGGACTAGCGGGAGGTCCTCGTGGCAATGAGCAGTTCTTC. Its protein product is CASSNLGLAGGPRGNEQFF.

V is TRBV29-1 and J is TRBJ2-2, with TRBD1 matching 7 bases. V shed 4 bases, J shed 5 bases, and the junction held 13 bases outside the gene matches. The CDR3 runs 16 residues. CDR1 SQVTM and CDR2 ANQGSEA come from the germline V gene. The CDR3 region has the DNA TGCAGCGTTGCGACAGGGAAAGGGTTTTTGACCGGGGAGCTGTTTTTT. As protein: CSVATGKGFLTGELFF.

This clonotype has only a few counts. This chain joins TRBV20-1 and TRBJ2-7; TRBD2 matches 7 bases. The CDR3 has 14 residues. Germline-derived CDR1 and CDR2 are DFQATT and SNEGSKA (reference sequence). The J segment lost 0 bases and the V segment lost 6 bases, leaving 8 bases of the junction unmatched. CDR3 nucleotides: TGCAGTGCGGGAGGGGAGCGGGGCTCCTACGAGCAGTACTTC. It specifies CSAGGERGSYEQYF.

The chain is built from TRBV7-3 and TRBJ2-1; 8 bases match TRBD2. The J call is uncertain, as TRBJ2-5 better fits the DNA end. The CDR3 sequence is 15 residues long. Germline V gene data show CDR1 as SGHTA and CDR2 as FQGTGA. Written as DNA, the CDR3 is TGTGCCAGCAGCTTAGGTAGCGGGGAGGAAGAGACCCAGTACTTC. This sequence encodes CASSLGSGEEETQYF.

This clonotype has a handful of counts. The V and J genes are TRBV20-1 and TRBJ2-5; 10 bases align to TRBD2. The trim removed 0 bases at V and 5 bases at J, leaving 6 bases unmatched. CDR3 length: 15 residues. Germline V lookup: CDR1 DFQATT, CDR2 SNEGSKA (reference sequence). The CDR3 spells CSARDQLAGVETQYF. The CDR3 nucleotides read TGCAGTGCTAGAGATCAGCTAGCGGGGGTGGAGACCCAGTACTTC.

This clonotype came up a few times. V and J are TRBV7-8 and TRBJ2-3, with D uncertain. Germline assignment: CDR1 SGHVS and CDR2 FQNEAQ. Deletions cut 2 bases from V and 1 base from J, with 19 bases between. The CDR3 contains 18 residues. CDR3 sequence (DNA): TGTGCCAGCAGCTTACGGGCTAATCCGGCCTCGGGCACAGATACGCAGTATTTT. Translated: CASSLRANPASGTDTQYF.